Listed below are T cell receptor beta chains from one sample, sequenced in a study of cytomegalovirus exposure and HLA in healthy donors. Clones were read by immunoSEQ multiplex PCR, and TCRdb kept only the in-frame ones, dropping some. There are 150,000 or so clones in the sample; 65% to 80% occur only once, and about 12% lies in the top ten. The sample comprised PBMCs. These receptor sequences come from a man aged 40-50 years in good health and CMV-seropositive. Each CDR3 is given with its conserved first and last residue. The order of the fields is D gene, clone size, V gene, J gene, CDR3 protein, CDR3 DNA. D genes are given only for firm matches. Where a row states a size, it is once, few, many or the class of an expanded clone; other rows omit it.

D gene: TRBD2
clone size: few
V gene: TRBV5-4
J gene: TRBJ2-1
CDR3 protein: CASSSRTSGRGNEQFF
CDR3 DNA: TGTGCCAGCAGCTCGAGAACTAGCGGGAGAGGCAATGAGCAGTTCTTC

D gene: NA
clone size: NA
V gene: TRBV6-1
J gene: TRBJ2-7
CDR3 protein: CASSDVGGEQYF
CDR3 DNA: TGTGCCAGCAGTGACGTCGGAGGCGAGCAGTACTTC

D gene: NA
clone size: once
V gene: TRBV20-1
J gene: TRBJ1-1
CDR3 protein: CSARPIIEAFF
CDR3 DNA: TGCAGTGCTAGACCAATCATCGAAGCTTTCTTT

D gene: TRBD1
clone size: NA
V gene: TRBV5-1
J gene: TRBJ1-3
CDR3 protein: CASSLVGGTLQRSGNTIYF
CDR3 DNA: TGCGCCAGCAGCTTGGTAGGGGGCACCTTACAACGCTCTGGAAACACCATATATTTT

D gene: NA
clone size: NA
V gene: TRBV18
J gene: TRBJ1-5
CDR3 protein: CASSPSGDSNQPQHF
CDR3 DNA: TGTGCCAGCTCACCTTCGGGGGATAGCAATCAGCCCCAGCATTTT

D gene: NA
clone size: few
V gene: TRBV2
J gene: TRBJ2-6
CDR3 protein: CASTLSGWGSGANVLTF
CDR3 DNA: TGTGCCAGCACCTTGTCGGGGTGGGGCTCTGGGGCCAACGTCCTGACTTTC

D gene: TRBD2
clone size: NA
V gene: TRBV7-2
J gene: TRBJ2-7
CDR3 protein: CASSLTGLVYEQYF
CDR3 DNA: TGTGCCAGCAGCTTAACGGGACTAGTCTACGAGCAGTACTTC

D gene: TRBD2
clone size: few
V gene: TRBV27
J gene: TRBJ2-7
CDR3 protein: CASSPLGRKAYEQYF
CDR3 DNA: TGTGCCAGCAGTCCCCTCGGGAGGAAGGCGTACGAGCAGTACTTC

D gene: TRBD2
clone size: NA
V gene: TRBV28
J gene: TRBJ2-3
CDR3 protein: CASKSSGRSSDTQYF
CDR3 DNA: TGTGCCAGCAAATCTAGCGGGAGGTCGTCAGATACGCAGTATTTT

D gene: NA
clone size: NA
V gene: TRBV10-3
J gene: TRBJ2-5
CDR3 protein: CAISRGKEGETQYF
CDR3 DNA: TGTGCCATCAGTCGGGGCAAGGAGGGAGAGACCCAGTACTTC

D gene: NA
clone size: NA
V gene: TRBV15
J gene: TRBJ2-7
CDR3 protein: CATSRERADEQYF
CDR3 DNA: TGTGCCACCAGCAGAGAACGAGCGGACGAGCAGTACTTC

D gene: NA
clone size: NA
V gene: TRBV28
J gene: TRBJ1-1
CDR3 protein: CASRDLLMNTEAFF
CDR3 DNA: TGTGCCAGCAGAGACCTACTAATGAACACTGAAGCTTTCTTT

D gene: NA
clone size: once
V gene: TRBV5-4
J gene: TRBJ1-1
CDR3 protein: CASRRGGENTEAFF
CDR3 DNA: TGTGCCAGTCGAAGGGGAGGGGAGAACACTGAAGCTTTCTTT

D gene: NA
clone size: NA
V gene: TRBV4-3
J gene: TRBJ2-5
CDR3 protein: CASSQGEGAFETQYF
CDR3 DNA: TGCGCCAGCAGCCAAGGAGAAGGGGCTTTCGAGACCCAGTACTTC

D gene: NA
clone size: NA
V gene: TRBV7-9
J gene: TRBJ2-7
CDR3 protein: CASSAAREQYF
CDR3 DNA: TGTGCCAGCAGCGCGGCGCGCGAGCAGTACTTC

D gene: TRBD2
clone size: NA
V gene: TRBV9
J gene: TRBJ2-7
CDR3 protein: CASSGPGLEAYEQYF
CDR3 DNA: TGTGCCAGCAGCGGACCGGGACTAGAAGCCTACGAGCAGTACTTC

D gene: NA
clone size: NA
V gene: TRBV7-9
J gene: TRBJ2-7
CDR3 protein: CASSLDGSLYEQYF
CDR3 DNA: TGTGCCAGCAGCTTAGATGGGAGCCTCTACGAGCAGTACTTC

D gene: NA
clone size: NA
V gene: TRBV2
J gene: TRBJ2-2
CDR3 protein: CASSDDTGELFF
CDR3 DNA: TGTGCCAGCAGCGACGACACCGGGGAGCTGTTCTTT

D gene: TRBD1
clone size: NA
V gene: TRBV9
J gene: TRBJ1-2
CDR3 protein: CASSRETGANYGYTF
CDR3 DNA: TGTGCCAGCAGCAGAGAGACAGGGGCGAACTATGGCTACACCTTC

D gene: NA
clone size: NA
V gene: TRBV18
J gene: TRBJ2-1
CDR3 protein: CASSPVQGAYNEQFF
CDR3 DNA: TGTGCCAGCTCACCTGTACAGGGAGCTTACAATGAGCAGTTCTTC

D gene: NA
clone size: NA
V gene: TRBV4-1
J gene: TRBJ1-2
CDR3 protein: CASSISGNGYTF
CDR3 DNA: TGCGCCAGCAGCATTTCGGGGAATGGCTACACCTTC

D gene: NA
clone size: few
V gene: TRBV5-4
J gene: TRBJ2-3
CDR3 protein: CASSFTGDTQYF
CDR3 DNA: TGTGCCAGCAGCTTCACAGGAGATACGCAGTATTTT

D gene: NA
clone size: NA
V gene: TRBV7-2
J gene: TRBJ1-1
CDR3 protein: CASSLGVFPEAFF
CDR3 DNA: TGTGCCAGCAGCTTGGGCGTTTTCCCTGAAGCTTTCTTT

D gene: NA
clone size: NA
V gene: TRBV28
J gene: TRBJ2-7
CDR3 protein: CATRGSYAEQYF
CDR3 DNA: TGTGCCACCCGAGGGTCCTACGCCGAGCAGTACTTC

D gene: TRBD1
clone size: NA
V gene: TRBV5-1
J gene: TRBJ1-2
CDR3 protein: CASSLRPGGEVDYGYTF
CDR3 DNA: TGCGCCAGCAGCTTGCGGCCAGGGGGCGAGGTTGACTATGGCTACACCTTC

D gene: TRBD1
clone size: NA
V gene: TRBV29-1
J gene: TRBJ1-1
CDR3 protein: CSVEGDRGIEAFF
CDR3 DNA: TGCAGCGTTGAAGGGGACAGGGGTATTGAAGCTTTCTTT

D gene: NA
clone size: NA
V gene: TRBV11-3
J gene: TRBJ2-1
CDR3 protein: CASSPGPPYNEQFF
CDR3 DNA: TGTGCCAGCAGCCCAGGTCCGCCCTACAATGAGCAGTTCTTC

D gene: TRBD1
clone size: NA
V gene: TRBV5-4
J gene: TRBJ2-5
CDR3 protein: CASSLLESQGEETQYF
CDR3 DNA: TGTGCCAGCAGCCTACTCGAATCGCAGGGGGAAGAGACCCAGTACTTC

D gene: TRBD1
clone size: NA
V gene: TRBV6-5
J gene: TRBJ1-6
CDR3 protein: CASSYSSGTGGSPLHF
CDR3 DNA: TGTGCCAGCAGTTACTCGAGCGGGACAGGGGGGTCACCCCTCCACTTT

D gene: TRBD2
clone size: NA
V gene: TRBV9
J gene: TRBJ2-7
CDR3 protein: CASSVGLAGGSSYEQYF
CDR3 DNA: TGTGCCAGCAGCGTTGGACTAGCGGGAGGGAGCTCCTACGAGCAGTACTTC

D gene: TRBD1
clone size: NA
V gene: TRBV28
J gene: TRBJ1-1
CDR3 protein: CASSIGTDNTEAFF
CDR3 DNA: TGTGCCAGCAGTATCGGGACAGACAACACTGAAGCTTTCTTT

D gene: TRBD1
clone size: NA
V gene: TRBV4-3
J gene: TRBJ2-6
CDR3 protein: CASSQTGAGANVLTF
CDR3 DNA: TGCGCCAGCAGCCAGACAGGGGCTGGGGCCAACGTCCTGACTTTC

D gene: TRBD2
clone size: NA
V gene: TRBV7-2
J gene: TRBJ2-1
CDR3 protein: CASSRMGGANEQFF
CDR3 DNA: TGTGCCAGCAGTCGGATGGGAGGGGCCAATGAGCAGTTCTTC

D gene: TRBD2
clone size: NA
V gene: TRBV27
J gene: TRBJ2-7
CDR3 protein: CASSPGLVYEQYF
CDR3 DNA: TGTGCCAGCAGTCCGGGACTAGTCTACGAGCAGTACTTC

D gene: TRBD1
clone size: NA
V gene: TRBV9
J gene: TRBJ2-7
CDR3 protein: CASSPRQGTPGEQYF
CDR3 DNA: TGTGCCAGCAGCCCCCGACAGGGAACCCCTGGCGAGCAGTACTTC

D gene: NA
clone size: once
V gene: TRBV6-1
J gene: TRBJ2-3
CDR3 protein: CAHPPQFGTDTQYF
CDR3 DNA: TGTGCCCATCCTCCCCAGTTCGGCACAGATACGCAGTATTTT

D gene: NA
clone size: NA
V gene: TRBV28
J gene: TRBJ1-5
CDR3 protein: CASSLSGGAINQPQHF
CDR3 DNA: TGTGCCAGCAGTTTATCCGGGGGGGCAATCAATCAGCCCCAGCATTTT

D gene: TRBD2
clone size: NA
V gene: TRBV28
J gene: TRBJ2-4
CDR3 protein: CASSQLAGGTKNIQYF
CDR3 DNA: TGTGCCAGCAGTCAGCTAGCGGGAGGGACCAAAAACATTCAGTACTTC

D gene: NA
clone size: NA
V gene: TRBV6-1
J gene: TRBJ2-5
CDR3 protein: CASSEGAQETQYF
CDR3 DNA: TGTGCCAGCAGTGAGGGAGCCCAAGAGACCCAGTACTTC

D gene: TRBD1
clone size: NA
V gene: TRBV5-1
J gene: TRBJ2-3
CDR3 protein: CASSFADRVTDTQYF
CDR3 DNA: TGCGCCAGCAGCTTCGCTGACAGGGTCACAGATACGCAGTATTTT

D gene: TRBD1
clone size: NA
V gene: TRBV27
J gene: TRBJ2-4
CDR3 protein: CASSLSFSGTGGFLAKNIQYF
CDR3 DNA: TGTGCCAGCAGTTTATCTTTTTCCGGGACAGGGGGATTTCTAGCCAAAAACATTCAGTACTTC

D gene: TRBD2
clone size: NA
V gene: TRBV19
J gene: TRBJ2-2
CDR3 protein: CASTATSVLYTGELFF
CDR3 DNA: TGTGCCAGTACTGCGACTAGCGTCCTATACACCGGGGAGCTGTTTTTT

D gene: NA
clone size: NA
V gene: TRBV6-5
J gene: TRBJ1-5
CDR3 protein: CASSSGVHQPQHF
CDR3 DNA: TGTGCCAGCAGTTCAGGGGTGCATCAGCCCCAGCATTTT

D gene: NA
clone size: NA
V gene: TRBV7-3
J gene: TRBJ2-5
CDR3 protein: CASSLSSGGETQYF
CDR3 DNA: TGTGCCAGCAGCTTAAGTAGCGGTGGAGAGACCCAGTACTTC

D gene: TRBD2
clone size: NA
V gene: TRBV10-3
J gene: TRBJ2-7
CDR3 protein: CAISGKLAGKEYEQYF
CDR3 DNA: TGTGCCATCAGTGGGAAACTAGCGGGGAAAGAGTACGAGCAGTACTTC

D gene: NA
clone size: NA
V gene: TRBV27
J gene: TRBJ1-5
CDR3 protein: CASKGQGGQPQHF
CDR3 DNA: TGTGCCAGCAAAGGGCAGGGTGGTCAGCCCCAGCATTTT

D gene: NA
clone size: NA
V gene: TRBV30
J gene: TRBJ1-6
CDR3 protein: CAWSPPDSPLHF
CDR3 DNA: TGTGCCTGGAGTCCCCCCGATTCACCCCTCCACTTT

D gene: TRBD1
clone size: NA
V gene: TRBV13
J gene: TRBJ1-4
CDR3 protein: CASSFRDRGGEKLFF
CDR3 DNA: TGTGCCAGCAGCTTCCGGGACAGGGGCGGAGAAAAACTGTTTTTT

D gene: NA
clone size: once
V gene: TRBV15
J gene: TRBJ2-2
CDR3 protein: CATSREPGALRGTGELFF
CDR3 DNA: TGTGCCACCAGCAGAGAACCCGGTGCCCTTCGGGGCACCGGGGAGCTGTTTTTT

D gene: NA
clone size: NA
V gene: TRBV10-3
J gene: TRBJ1-1
CDR3 protein: CAISESAGRIREGEAFF
CDR3 DNA: TGTGCCATCAGTGAGTCGGCGGGACGAATCCGAGAGGGTGAAGCTTTCTTT

D gene: NA
clone size: NA
V gene: TRBV12-5
J gene: TRBJ2-7
CDR3 protein: CASAPRDARYEQYF
CDR3 DNA: TGTGCTAGTGCCCCGCGGGACGCTCGCTACGAGCAGTACTTC